The 21 T cell receptor beta chains reported below all come from one sample, sequenced in a study of blood T cell repertoires in COVID-19 (dated by TCRdb to the early 2020s). Library construction relied on the immunoSEQ multiplex PCR assay. The source is immuneACCESS, and TCRdb retained only in-frame sequences with V and J called. Part of the clones is not carried over; for the studies checked, unresolved V genes explain less than half of this, and the remainder is unexplained. In this sample the table shows approximately 450,000 clones, roughly nine tenths of which occur a single time. Roughly 1.9% of the sample goes to the ten largest clones. Sequenced material: PBMCs or T cells enriched from blood (not recorded which). All receptors derive from a woman aged 18-29 years with acute COVID-19.

In nucleotides, the CDR3 is TGTGCCAGCAGCGTAGGAGACAGTCCACCCTCCTACGAGCAGTACTTC. Its protein product is CASSVGDSPPSYEQYF. V gene TRBV9 combines with J gene TRBJ2-7; maybe TRBD1 (5 bases). The CDR3 spans 16 residues. Between the trimmed V and J ends, which lost 0 bases and 0 bases, there was a span of 13 bases. CDR1 is SGDLS and CDR2 is YYNGEE in the germline V gene.

V is TRBV2 and J is TRBJ1-2, with D possibly being TRBD1 (5 bases). This CDR3 is built from 12 residues. From germline, CDR1 is SNHLY and CDR2 FYNNEI. V was trimmed by 8 bases and J by 10 bases, leaving 17 bases between them. The CDR3: CASPKGTGDYTF. The CDR3 DNA reads as TGTGCCAGCCCCAAAGGGACGGGAGACTACACCTTC.

The chain recombines TRBV5-4 with TRBJ2-7; 8 bases fit TRBD2. V was clipped by 2 bases and J by 2 bases; unmatched bases: 6. The CDR3 sequence is 15 residues long. In germline, CDR1 is SGHNT, CDR2 YYREEE (reference sequence). In DNA form, the CDR3 reads TGTGCCAGCAGCTTCGGGGCGGGAGGCCCCTACGAGCAGTACTTC. Residues: CASSFGAGGPYEQYF.

This sequence joins TRBV3-1 (or the pseudogene TRBV3-2) and TRBJ1-4, with 9 bases lining up with TRBD1. The CDR3 is 14 amino acids. J gave up 8 bases and V 4 bases, and 5 bases lay outside the gene matches. CDR1 is LGHDT, CDR2 YNNKEL, per germline (reference sequence). CDR3 in DNA: TGTGCCAGCAGCCTCGGACAGGGGTACGAAAAACTGTTTTTT. Encoded protein: CASSLGQGYEKLFF.

The chain carries TRBV6-6 and TRBJ2-7, with D tentatively TRBD1 (5 bases). CDR1 is MNHNY and CDR2 is SVGAGI in the germline V gene (reference sequence). V was shortened by 7 bases and J by 0 bases, with 7 bases between the two germline ends. There are 12 residues in the CDR3. CDR3 region: CASTDSSYEQYF. In nucleotides, the CDR3 is TGTGCCAGCACAGACAGCTCCTACGAGCAGTACTTC.

The genes are TRBV7-2 and TRBJ2-7; D uncertain. Germline assignment: CDR1 SGHTA and CDR2 FQGNSA. Trimming cost V 1 base and J 4 bases, with 11 bases left between them. The CDR3 loop spans 14 amino acids. Written as DNA, the CDR3 is TGTGCCAGCAGCTTAGGAGGCTCCCAATACGAGCAGTACTTC. Translating gives CASSLGGSQYEQYF.

V gene TRBV15 combines with J gene TRBJ2-7; possible D gene TRBD1, 5 bases. Trimming pared 0 bases from V and 4 bases from J, leaving 13 bases between. This CDR3 contains 15 residues. Germline V gene lookup returns CDR1 LNHNV and CDR2 YYDKDF (reference sequence). The CDR3 DNA follows: TGTGCCACCAGCAGAGAGGGCAGGGTCAGATACGAGCAGTACTTC. As protein: CATSREGRVRYEQYF. The full variable domain, with the rest looked up from reference TRBV15 and TRBJ2-7, is DAMVIQNPRYQVTQFGKPVTLSCSQTLNHNVMYWYQQKSSQAPKLLFHYYDKDFNNEADTPDNFQSRRPNTSFCFLDIRSPGLGDTAMYLCATSREGRVRYEQYFGPGTRLTVT.

This clone turned up a few times. The rearrangement links TRBV5-4 to TRBJ2-7, with unresolved D. Trimming stripped 3 bases from V and 0 bases from J, with 16 bases between. CDR1 is SGHNT and CDR2 is YYREEE in the germline V gene (reference sequence). The CDR3 runs 16 residues. CDR3 protein: CASSSGPGSSSYEQYF. CDR3 DNA: TGTGCCAGCAGCTCAGGTCCAGGTTCCTCCTCCTACGAGCAGTACTTC.

The gene calls are TRBV29-1 and TRBJ2-7; 10 bases are shared with TRBD2. The germline gives CDR1 SQVTM, CDR2 ANQGSEA. V gave up 4 bases and J gave up 4 bases; unmatched junction bases: 4. The CDR3 length is 13 residues. CDR3 bases: TGCAGCGTTGCCCGGACTAGCGGTTACGAGCAGTACTTC. Amino acid sequence: CSVARTSGYEQYF.

This clone was detected only a few times. The chain has TRBV6-4 and TRBJ2-2, with D tentatively TRBD1 (6 bases). This CDR3 is 14 amino acids long. The V end was cut by 3 bases, the J end by 7 bases, with 12 bases between. Germline CDR1 and CDR2: MRHNA and SNTAGT. The CDR3 spells CASSEGAERGELFF. CDR3 bases: TGTGCCAGCAGTGAGGGGGCCGAACGCGGGGAGCTGTTTTTT.

This clone was detected a few times. The V call is TRBV4-1, the J call TRBJ1-2; no clear D. Germline V gene data show CDR1 as MGHRA and CDR2 as YSYEKL. The CDR3 covers 18 residues. Trimming removed 1 base at V and 4 bases at J, with 22 bases between. CDR3 DNA: TGCGCCAGCAGCCAAGTTCTTCGTGCGATGGGGAGTTCCTATGGCTACACCTTC. This encodes CASSQVLRAMGSSYGYTF.

This chain connects TRBV3-1 (or the pseudogene TRBV3-2) to TRBJ2-1; 8 positions match TRBD2. The CDR3 length is 14 residues. Germline V gives CDR1 LGHDT, CDR2 YNNKEL (reference sequence). V was clipped by 4 bases and J by 14 bases; unmatched bases: 13. The CDR3 loop reads CASSPGGAGVGEFF. The CDR3 coding sequence is TGTGCCAGCAGCCCCGGGGGAGCGGGAGTTGGGGAGTTCTTC.

The chain carries TRBV1 and TRBJ1-5; TRBD1 reflects the table's D call only, with no check against the DNA. TRBV1 is a pseudogene. The CDR3 has 15 amino acids. The CDR3 is CTSSQRITGHQPQHF. The CDR3 nucleotides read TGCACCAGCAGCCAGAGGATTACAGGGCATCAGCCCCAGCATTTT.

For the CDR3, the DNA is TGTGCCAGCAGCCAAAAAGGACCGACAGCCGGGAATGAAAAACTGTTTTTT. Amino acid sequence: CASSQKGPTAGNEKLFF. The chain uses TRBV7-9 and TRBJ1-4; the D gene is possibly TRBD1 (5 bases). The germline V gene has CDR1 SEHNR and CDR2 FQNEAQ (reference sequence). V was trimmed by 5 bases and J by 5 bases, leaving 21 bases between them. This CDR3 contains 17 residues. Variable domain in full (rest from reference TRBV7-9 and TRBJ1-4): DTGVSQNPRHKITKRGQNVTFRCDPISEHNRLYWYRQTLGQGPEFLTYFQNEAQLEKSRLLSDRFSAERPKGSFSTLEIQRTEQGDSAMYLCASSQKGPTAGNEKLFFGSGTQLSVL.

The chain combines TRBV14 with TRBJ1-6; 8 nucleotides align to TRBD1. Per the germline V gene, CDR1 is SGHDN and CDR2 is FVKESK. The CDR3 has 15 amino acids. V was clipped by 2 bases and J by 10 bases; unmatched bases: 7. CDR3 coding DNA: TGTGCCAGCAGCCAATCTGGACAGGGAGGGTCACCCCTCCACTTT. It specifies CASSQSGQGGSPLHF.

This chain connects TRBV7-2 to TRBJ1-5; weak D call: TRBD1 (5 bases). Deletions cut 3 bases from V and 7 bases from J, with 16 bases between. Germline loops: CDR1 SGHTA, CDR2 FQGNSA. The CDR3 is made up of 15 amino acids. The CDR3 region is CASSFGRRVDQPQHF. For the CDR3, the DNA is TGTGCCAGCAGCTTCGGGCGCAGGGTGGACCAGCCCCAGCATTTT.

The rearrangement joins TRBV18 to TRBJ1-2, with D tentatively TRBD1 (6 bases). CDR1 KGHSH and CDR2 LQKENI come from the germline V gene. Between the trimmed V and J ends, which lost 3 bases and 6 bases, there was a span of 14 bases. This CDR3 has 14 residues. The CDR3 spells CASSPSGGAHGYTF. The CDR3, as DNA: TGTGCCAGCTCACCCTCGGGGGGGGCCCATGGCTACACCTTC.

The V call is TRBV2, the J call TRBJ2-2; 8 nucleotides agree with TRBD1. The trim removed 3 bases at V and 5 bases at J, leaving 5 bases unmatched. Germline V gene lookup returns CDR1 SNHLY and CDR2 FYNNEI. This CDR3 spans 15 amino acids. The CDR3 DNA is TGTGCCAGCAGTGACAGGGGGCGCGATACCGGGGAGCTGTTTTTT. Residues: CASSDRGRDTGELFF.

The genes are TRBV7-8 and TRBJ1-1; 8 bases map to TRBD1. V dropped 5 bases and J dropped 5; count of bases not matched to a gene: 7. Germline loops: CDR1 SGHVS, CDR2 FQNEAQ. This CDR3 is 14 amino acids long. CDR3 in amino acids: CASSPAGGRTEAFF. For the CDR3, the DNA is TGTGCCAGCAGCCCCGCAGGGGGCCGTACTGAAGCTTTCTTT.

The rearrangement links TRBV28 to TRBJ2-7, with a possible D match to TRBD2 (5 bases). CDR1 MDHEN and CDR2 SYDVKM come from the germline V gene. There are 14 residues in the CDR3. Deletions cut 2 bases from V and 5 bases from J, with 13 bases between. CDR3 sequence (DNA): TGTGCCAGCAGTTTAAGGAGAGGGATCCACGAGCAGTACTTC. The encoded protein is CASSLRRGIHEQYF.

A few counts support this clone. This sequence joins TRBV6-1 and TRBJ1-6, with D unclear. V was cut by 3 bases and J by 8 bases, with 8 bases left in between. Germline loops: CDR1 MNHNS, CDR2 SASEGT. The CDR3 consists of 13 residues. CDR3 DNA: TGTGCCAGCAGTGAGGAAGCGGATTCACCCCTCCACTTT. Amino acids: CASSEEADSPLHF.